Sequencing of this T cell receptor beta chain was carried out in a study of blood T cells in healthy people across ages. General observations from the study: The authors considered diversity estimates from one million T cells to be underestimates.

The CDR3 is 15 amino acids. V lost 6 bases and J lost 2; bases outside the gene matches: 10. Germline V CDR1 and CDR2: SQVTM, ANQGSEA. As for this clonotype: Its antigen is currently unknown.

Next came a second PCR, run for roughly 7 to 12 cycles, which used a sample-barcoded 5' primer along with a J-beta primer mix. MiXCR was run by TCRdb on the 5' RACE reads, yielding one entry per CDR3 protein. The table has over a million distinct CDR3 sequences, 25% seen once. The sample also formed part of further work on T cells of mothers and their children. That paper adds: Mothers gave over 8.5 million TCR beta CDR3 reads each, and children several million each. An overlap that was slightly higher, though non-significant, was seen in related mother-child pairs versus unrelated pairs.

The clonotype was recovered from a girl between 2 and 10 years old in good health. The sequenced sample consisted of blood. The chain couples TRBV29-1 to TRBJ1-1; 9 nucleotides align to TRBD1. CDR3 nucleotide sequence: TGCAGCGTCGAACACCGGGACAGGGTTAACACTGAAGCTTTCTTT. Its protein product is CSVEHRDRVNTEAFF.